These T cell receptor beta chains were read from a single sample in a study of cytomegalovirus exposure and HLA in healthy donors. Only in-frame clones appear in the TCRdb table, and some are missing; sequencing was by immunoSEQ multiplex PCR. In the table there are over 65,000 clones, 75% to 85% of which are singletons. The sequenced sample was PBMCs. Source of these receptors: a human donor in good health. Both conserved end residues are part of each CDR3.

V	J	CDR3
TRBV12-2	TRBJ1-1	CASSPTGATEAFF
TRBV11-2	TRBJ2-6	CASSLRVWVSGANVLTF
TRBV18	TRBJ2-5	CASSPPVRETQYF
TRBV15	TRBJ2-7	CATKFNRGPYEQYF
TRBV5-6	TRBJ2-5	CASSAAPGGSQETQYF
TRBV6-5	TRBJ2-1	CASRASGGAYNEQFF
TRBV11-2	TRBJ2-5	CASSFTGTETQYF
TRBV10-2	TRBJ2-7	CASRDHSGGSYEQYF
TRBV13	TRBJ1-1	CASSERGRLGTEAFF
TRBV11-2	TRBJ1-1	CASSLGTDMNTEAFF
TRBV11-2	TRBJ1-6	CASSFSGQGAGSPLHF
TRBV19	TRBJ1-2	CASSEGGGANIYGYTF
TRBV18	TRBJ1-1	CASSPIPDRGFMNTEAFF
TRBV7-2	TRBJ2-7	CASSLDQGVYEQYF
TRBV7-8	TRBJ2-1	CASSAEVLAGGYEQFF
TRBV30	TRBJ2-2	CAWTSGALTGELFF
TRBV7-2	TRBJ2-1	CASSLEVLSNEQFF
TRBV7-8	TRBJ1-1	CASSLEVNTEAFF
TRBV7-6	TRBJ2-1	CASSRRAISSEQFF
TRBV14	TRBJ1-1	CASSQESRNTEAFF
TRBV25-1	TRBJ2-1	CASRKDGVKYEQFF
TRBV7-9	TRBJ1-2	CASSSSGQDYGYTF
TRBV10-1	TRBJ2-7	CASSPTWRDCYEQYF
TRBV10-2	TRBJ1-5	CASSLGLPGGQPQHF
TRBV5-6	TRBJ2-3	CASSPTSGGADTQYF
TRBV7-9	TRBJ1-2	CASSLEGGAGGYTF
TRBV7-8	TRBJ1-4	CASSVSISPEKLFF
TRBV18	TRBJ2-7	CASSFKGQGPYEQYF
TRBV28	TRBJ2-5	CASSRTSGVIKETQYF
TRBV28	TRBJ1-3	CASSSRDSGNTIYF
TRBV4-2	TRBJ2-2	CASSQDVLFTGELFF
TRBV14	TRBJ2-2	CASSHRGDEVTGELFF
TRBV19	TRBJ1-2	CASSPRDREGYTF
TRBV28	TRBJ1-2	CASRPPKGGQGVYGYTF
TRBV9	TRBJ1-3	CASSVSPQGFGNTIYF